This is a list of T cell receptor beta chains from one sample in a study of T cells in Graves' hyperthyroidism and ophthalmopathy. TCRdb re-derived calls from the multiplex PCR reads in MiXCR, one entry per CDR3 protein. The sample includes roughly 200,000 distinct CDR3 sequences, about a sixth of them seen just once. Sample: blood. All receptors derive from a woman aged 45-65 years with Graves' hyperthyroidism. Both conserved end residues are part of each CDR3. D genes are given only for firm matches. Part of the rows lack a size; the others show once, few, many or a class for expanded clones.

J gene | V gene | clone size | D gene | CDR3 DNA | CDR3 protein
TRBJ2-5 | TRBV7-9 | many | . | TGTGCCAGCAGCGAGTCAGAGACCCAGTACTTC | CASSESETQYF
TRBJ2-4 | TRBV20-1 | . | TRBD1 | TGCAGTGCTAGAGATCATCGGGACAGCACAGTTTTTCAGTACTTC | CSARDHRDSTVFQYF
TRBJ2-2 | TRBV3-1 | many | . | TGTGCCAGCAGCCAAAACAGGGCCAACACCGGGGAGCTGTTTTTT | CASSQNRANTGELFF
TRBJ2-5 | TRBV6-5 | many | . | TGTGCCAGCAGTTACCAAGTTGTACAGACCCAGTACTTC | CASSYQVVQTQYF
TRBJ1-4 | TRBV30 | many | . | TGTGCCTGGAGTCGCGGGACTACTAATGAAAAACTGTTTTTT | CAWSRGTTNEKLFF
TRBJ2-3 | TRBV6-1 | many | TRBD2 | TGTGCCAGCACCCCCCGCGGGAGGTTCGCAGATACGCAGTATTTT | CASTPRGRFADTQYF
TRBJ2-3 | TRBV7-3 | few | TRBD2 | TGTGCCAGCAGCTTACCTGCGGGAGGGGTTGATACGCAGTATTTT | CASSLPAGGVDTQYF
TRBJ2-1 | TRBV9 | many | . | TGTGCCAGCAGCGTAGTTCGGGGCCGGGAGACTGATGAGCAGTTCTTC | CASSVVRGRETDEQFF
TRBJ2-7 | TRBV12-3/TRBV12-4 | many | . | TGTGCCAGCAGCCCGACAGAATCTCCCTACGAGCAGTACTTC | CASSPTESPYEQYF
TRBJ2-7 | TRBV19 | . | . | TGTGCCAGTAGCAAAGGGGACCCGGTCGCCTACGAGCAGTACTTC | CASSKGDPVAYEQYF
TRBJ2-7 | TRBV6-5 | many | . | TGTGCCAGCAGTTACGGGGGGACGACTACGAGGGAGTACTTC | CASSYGGTTTREYF
TRBJ2-1 | TRBV7-9 | many | TRBD2 | TGTGCCAGCAGCTCTAAAACGACTAGCGGGATCCATGAGCAGTTCTTC | CASSSKTTSGIHEQFF
TRBJ1-5 | TRBV9 | . | . | TGTGCCAGCAGCGTGGCCTCCGGATTTGATTGGCCCCAGCATTTT | CASSVASGFDWPQHF
TRBJ1-1 | TRBV2 | many | . | TGTGCCAGCAGTGAAAGATCGGGACACCTGAACACTGAAGCTTTCTTT | CASSERSGHLNTEAFF
TRBJ1-4 | TRBV14 | few | . | TGTGCCAGCAGTCCAGACCTTCCGGGTCTAGCTAATGAAAAACTGTTTTTT | CASSPDLPGLANEKLFF
TRBJ2-2 | TRBV20-1 | few | . | TGCAGTGCTAGAGATCTAAGAAGGTCCTCGAACACCGGGGAGCTGTTTTTT | CSARDLRRSSNTGELFF
TRBJ2-6 | TRBV6-2/TRBV6-3 | few | . | TGTGCCAGCAGCGCGCGGGACTTGAATGGAGCTGGGGCCAACGTCCTGACTTTC | CASSARDLNGAGANVLTF
TRBJ2-3 | TRBV5-1 | many | . | TGCGCCAGCAGCTTGCCCAGGGGAGCAGATACGCAGTATTTT | CASSLPRGADTQYF
TRBJ2-2 | TRBV15 | . | . | TGTGCCACCGGGCGGGATACCGGGGAGCTGTTTTTT | CATGRDTGELFF
TRBJ1-1 | TRBV5-1 | . | . | TGCGCCAGCAGCTTGCTTAGGAAAAACACTGAAGCTTTCTTT | CASSLLRKNTEAFF
TRBJ2-2 | TRBV20-1 | . | . | TGCAGTGCCCGCCCGGGGCGGGCTGCCGGGGAGCTGTTTTTT | CSARPGRAAGELFF
TRBJ2-7 | TRBV7-3 | many | . | TGTGCCAGCAGCTGGTACAGGGCTGGGGAGCAGTACTTC | CASSWYRAGEQYF
TRBJ2-3 | TRBV7-3 | many | TRBD1 | TGTGCCAGCAGCTCCGCCGGGACAGGGGGTTCAGATACGCAGTATTTT | CASSSAGTGGSDTQYF
TRBJ1-2 | TRBV27 | many | . | TGTGCCAGCAGTCCATCCGACAGCCTTGATGGCTACACCTTC | CASSPSDSLDGYTF
TRBJ2-1 | TRBV7-3 | many | . | TGTGCCAGCAGCTCGACGGGAGTGGTCTACAATGAGCAGTTCTTC | CASSSTGVVYNEQFF
TRBJ2-7 | TRBV6-1 | many | TRBD1 | TGTGCCAGTACAACTACGGACAGGTTCTCCTACGAGCAGTACTTC | CASTTTDRFSYEQYF
TRBJ1-4 | TRBV30 | few | . | TGTGCCTGGAGGCCCAGGGGACGTGAAAAACTGTTTTTT | CAWRPRGREKLFF
TRBJ1-5 | TRBV6-5 | few | TRBD1 | TGTGCCAGCAGTTACTCCCAGGGGGGGGCCCAGCATTTT | CASSYSQGGAQHF
TRBJ2-1 | TRBV7-2 | . | . | TGTGCCAGCAGCCCGGACAACTCCTACAATGAGCAGTTCTTC | CASSPDNSYNEQFF
TRBJ2-3 | TRBV5-1 | . | TRBD2 | TGCGCCAGCAGCACTAGCGGGGCCACAGATACGCAGTATTTT | CASSTSGATDTQYF
TRBJ1-2 | TRBV19 | . | . | TGTGCCAGTAGTACCACAGGACAGAAGAACTATGGCTACACCTTC | CASSTTGQKNYGYTF
TRBJ2-3 | TRBV28 | . | TRBD2 | TGTGCCAGCAGTCCCCAGGGACTAGCGGGATTAGCAGATACGCAGTATTTT | CASSPQGLAGLADTQYF
TRBJ1-2 | TRBV7-9 | . | . | TGTGCCAGCAGCCGATGGGGAGACTATGGCTACACCTTC | CASSRWGDYGYTF
TRBJ1-4 | TRBV12-3/TRBV12-4 | many | . | TGTGCCAGCAGTTTAGCGTCAGGCGACAAGGAAAAACTGTTTTTT | CASSLASGDKEKLFF
TRBJ1-2 | TRBV7-2 | many | . | TGTGCCAGCAGCTTATTCAGGTTAGCTAACTATGGCTACACCTTC | CASSLFRLANYGYTF
TRBJ1-5 | TRBV20-1 | . | TRBD1 | TGCAGTGCTAGTCGGGGGCAGGGGGTCTATCAGCCCCAGCATTTT | CSASRGQGVYQPQHF
TRBJ1-2 | TRBV20-1 | many | TRBD1 | TGCAGTGCTAGAGATTCAACAGGGGGTAACTATGGCTACACCTTC | CSARDSTGGNYGYTF
TRBJ1-5 | TRBV30 | few | . | TGTGCCTGGAGTGTAAGGACGGAGCAGCCCCAGCATTTT | CAWSVRTEQPQHF
TRBJ1-1 | TRBV7-9 | many | . | TGTGCCAGCAGCTCAGTTCTCATCCAGGCTTTCTTT | CASSSVLIQAFF
TRBJ2-3 | TRBV30 | . | TRBD2 | TGTGCCTGGACGCCGACTAGCGGAGGCACAGATACGCAGTATTTT | CAWTPTSGGTDTQYF